The clone carrying this T cell receptor (beta chain) was seen more than once but under ten times. The data derive from a study of human T cells and chemical hapten exposure. Time point denoted: pre-sensitization, week 0. The treatment was: therapeutic diphenylcyclopropenone sensitization with weekly scalp DPC. Patients had alopecia, were aged 18 to 70, and were not pregnant. This CDR3 has 15 residues. V was trimmed by 2 bases and J by 5 bases, leaving 12 bases between them. The germline V gene has CDR1 MNHNS and CDR2 SASEGT. Separate cDNA molecules received unique molecular identifiers, which the library attached to them. TCRdb independently ran MiXCR on the RACE reads; one entry per CDR3 protein. The data contain about 120,000 distinct CDR3 sequences, approximately 13% of them singletons.

The sample was whole blood, taken in connection with sensitization to the hapten diphenylcyclopropenone (DPC). This chain joins TRBV6-1 and TRBJ1-4; maybe TRBD1 (5 bases). The sequence came from a young woman with alopecia areata. Some clones in this sample may be carry-over from other donors' samples. CDR3: CASSELRRQNEKLFF. CDR3 in DNA: TGTGCCAGCAGTGAACTCCGGAGACAGAATGAAAAACTGTTTTTT.